These 15 T cell receptor beta chains originate from one sample sequenced in a study of cytomegalovirus exposure and HLA in healthy donors. PCR involved 60 Vbeta and 13 Jbeta primers. Generated by immunoSEQ multiplex PCR, the TCRdb table keeps only in-frame clones and is missing some. This sample has some 120,000 clones, with about 80% found just once. The source material was PBMCs. All receptors come from a man aged 25 to 40 in good health and CMV-seropositive.

V and J are TRBV5-6 and TRBJ2-5; 7 bases match TRBD1. Germline CDR1 SGHDT, CDR2 YYEEEE. After removal of 4 bases from V and 3 bases from J, the junction contained 6 bases not matched to a gene. The CDR3 runs 14 residues. CDR3 sequence reads: CASSLDRVEETQYF. For the CDR3, the DNA is TGTGCCAGCAGCCTAGACAGGGTGGAAGAGACCCAGTACTTC.

This clone has just one count. V and J are TRBV5-1 and TRBJ1-2; D gene unclear. Trimming shortened V by 2 bases and J by 3 bases, and 11 bases separated the two germline ends. In germline, CDR1 is SGHRS, CDR2 YFSETQ. The CDR3 is 14 amino acids. DNA of the CDR3: TGCGCCAGCAGCTTCGCCGGGGAGCACTATGGCTACACCTTC. Its protein is CASSFAGEHYGYTF.

The gene calls are TRBV28 and TRBJ1-4, with D hard to call. This CDR3 has 15 amino acids. Per the germline V gene, CDR1 is MDHEN and CDR2 is SYDVKM. Trimming pared 3 bases from V and 4 bases from J, leaving 12 bases between. The CDR3 DNA reads TGTGCCAGCAGTTTTTCCGGGAGGATTAATGAAAAACTGTTTTTT. As protein: CASSFSGRINEKLFF.

Only a few counts were recorded for this clone. The rearrangement uses TRBV19 and TRBJ1-5; D is unclear. Germline V gene data show CDR1 as LNHDA and CDR2 as SQIVND (reference sequence). V was clipped by 4 bases and J by 0 bases, with 4 bases between them. The CDR3 covers 13 residues. The CDR3 region is CASSTVSNQPQHF. Here the CDR3 DNA reads TGTGCCAGTAGTACAGTTAGCAATCAGCCCCAGCATTTT.

The gene calls are TRBV28 and TRBJ2-2, with D perhaps TRBD1 (6 bases). The CDR3 length is 14 residues. V dropped 3 bases and J dropped 1 base, with 6 bases sitting between them. Germline CDR1 MDHEN, CDR2 SYDVKM. The CDR3 bases are TGTGCCAGCAGTTTGACAGGGAACACCGGGGAGCTGTTTTTT. This translates into CASSLTGNTGELFF.

The chain has TRBV27 and TRBJ1-2; no clear D. Germline lookup yields CDR1 MNHEY and CDR2 SMNVEV (reference sequence). The CDR3 has 16 amino acids. With 8 bases removed from V and 2 bases from J, the gap between germline ends came to 21 bases. Here the CDR3 reads CASAAGVKSHNYGYTF. The CDR3 coding sequence is TGTGCCAGCGCAGCGGGCGTCAAAAGTCACAACTATGGCTACACCTTC.

The chain couples TRBV18 to TRBJ1-6; no clear D. The V end was cut by 2 bases, the J end by 9 bases, with 8 bases between. The germline V gene encodes CDR1 KGHSH and CDR2 LQKENI. The CDR3 contains 13 residues. CDR3 loop: CASSPVGSSPLHF. Here the CDR3 DNA reads TGTGCCAGCTCACCAGTAGGGAGTTCACCCCTCCACTTT.

The rearrangement links TRBV10-1 to TRBJ1-4; possible D gene TRBD1, 5 bases. Trimming stripped 3 bases from V and 8 bases from J, with 25 bases between. This CDR3 has 18 residues. CDR1 WNHNN and CDR2 SYGVQD come from the germline V gene (reference sequence). The CDR3 DNA is TGCGCCAGCAGTGATACAGGAAAGGCTTATCTGGAACGCGAAAAACTGTTTTTT. Encoded protein: CASSDTGKAYLEREKLFF.

J is TRBJ1-1 and V is TRBV27; 7 positions agree with TRBD1. Looked up from germline, CDR1 is MNHEY and CDR2 is SMNVEV (reference sequence). The length of the CDR3 is 17 residues. Unmatched junction bases numbered 17, after V lost 5 bases and J lost 5 bases. The CDR3 DNA follows: TGTGCCAGCAGTCCCAGGGGGTTTCAGGGTGCGGGGACTGAAGCTTTCTTT. It translates to CASSPRGFQGAGTEAFF.

The chain is built from TRBV7-8 and TRBJ2-7, with D uncertain. Germline values: CDR1 SGHVS, CDR2 FQNEAQ. CDR3 length equals 15 residues. The V gene lost 1 base and the J gene lost 1 base, with 11 bases spanning the gap. The CDR3 sequence: CASSLVLTSSYEQYF. As DNA, the CDR3 is TGTGCCAGCAGCTTAGTGTTGACATCTTCCTACGAGCAGTACTTC. Supplemented by reference TRBV7-8 and TRBJ2-7, the full variable domain reads GAGVSQSPRYKVAKRGQDVALRCDPISGHVSLFWYQQALGQGPEFLTYFQNEAQLDKSGLPSDRFFAERPEGSVSTLKIQRTQQEDSAVYLCASSLVLTSSYEQYFGPGTRLTVT.

This clone occurred once. The CDR3 bases are TGTGCCAGCAAGGCAGGGGCCTTCACAGATACGCAGTATTTT. Protein product: CASKAGAFTDTQYF. V gene TRBV6-5 combines with J gene TRBJ2-3; weak D call: TRBD1 (6 bases). This CDR3 contains 14 residues. V lost 7 bases to trimming and J lost 2 bases, with 13 bases between them. The germline gives CDR1 MNHEY, CDR2 SVGAGI.

The chain is built from TRBV2 and TRBJ1-2; 9 bases agree with TRBD1. V lost 7 bases to trimming and J lost 0 bases; unmatched junction nucleotides: 3. The CDR3 spans 14 residues. CDR1 is SNHLY, CDR2 FYNNEI, per germline. The CDR3 region has the DNA TGTGCCAGCATATGGGACAGGGCTAACTATGGCTACACCTTC. Translation gives CASIWDRANYGYTF.

J is TRBJ1-2 and V is TRBV4-1, with 8 nucleotides matching TRBD1. The CDR3 contains 14 residues. Germline-derived CDR1 and CDR2 are MGHRA and YSYEKL. V shed 0 bases and J 4 bases; nucleotides not matched to a gene: 1. CDR3 DNA sequence: TGCGCCAGCAGCCAAGACGGACAGGGCTATGGCTACACCTTC. This codes for CASSQDGQGYGYTF.

This chain uses TRBV6-1 with TRBJ2-7; D is uncertain. V lost 5 bases, J lost 2 bases, and 7 bases lay in between. The CDR3 has 12 residues. Per the germline V gene, CDR1 is MNHNS and CDR2 is SASEGT. CDR3 sequence: CASSIQTYEQYF. The CDR3, as DNA: TGTGCCAGCAGTATACAAACCTACGAGCAGTACTTC.

This clone has more than one count but fewer than ten. The chain's CDR3 is CSPRGQPQHF. The CDR3 coding sequence is TGCAGTCCAAGGGGTCAGCCCCAGCATTTT. This rearrangement joins TRBV20-1 to TRBJ1-5, with D perhaps TRBD1 (5 bases). Trimming took 8 bases from V and 6 from J, leaving 8 bases between them. Looked up from germline, CDR1 is DFQATT and CDR2 is SNEGSKA (reference sequence). CDR3 length: 10 residues.